This T cell receptor beta chain was documented in a study of neurological immune-mediated disorders (dated by TCRdb to about 2019). About the study as a whole: Peripheral blood TCR-beta repertoires from HTLV-I-associated myelopathy (HAM/TSP) patients, multiple sclerosis patients and healthy controls were compared by UMI-based sequencing. The 90 to 120 TCR-beta libraries covered PBMC samples along with longitudinal samples, technical triplicates, and paired sorted CD4+ and CD8+ T-cell subsets. Of the 70 or so subjects in the cohort, about 15 were HAM/TSP patients, around 35 were multiple sclerosis patients, and 20 were healthy controls. Points the paper makes about the study in general: No identical CDR3 amino acid sequences were shared among expanded clones across subjects, suggesting private TCR-beta repertoires in all groups. The highest TCR clonal expansion was observed in HAM/TSP patients, whereas the lowest was observed in MS patients, even when compared with healthy controls.

To synthesize cDNA, template-switch 5'RACE was performed with a primer carrying a 10-nucleotide random unique molecular identifier so that each TCR transcript was tagged. Every sequencing run covered 15-18 subjects and yielded more than 160 million TCR-beta sequences. Total RNA was extracted with the RNeasy kit. TCR-beta VDJ regions were amplified with primers for the TCR constant region and the 5'RACE anchor, using the KAPA Real-time Library Amplification kit. Sample indexes and Illumina adaptors were added in a first PCR, after which library yield was increased in a second PCR. After purification with Ampure beads, the TCR product of roughly 650 bp was size-selected on a 2% E-gel SizeSelection system. Before pooling, library quality was checked on a Bioanalyzer, concentration was measured with Qubit, and libraries were quantified with the Kapa Library Quantification kit. Paired-end 2 x 150 bp sequencing of the libraries was performed on an Illumina HiSeq 2500. To increase sequence diversity, roughly 24-31% phiX was spiked into each library pool. Regarding the original processing steps: Quality-filtered reads were processed with the UMI-based MiGEC pipeline, which removed over 75% of raw TCR sequences during error correction. IMGT germline references were used for alignment of VDJ genes, and clonotypes were defined by a unique CDR3 amino acid sequence together with V-J genes. Clonal expansion, Shannon diversity and CDR3 relatedness were evaluated with VDJtools (CalcPairwiseDistances, ClusterSamples), while phylogenetic trees were built in CLCbio workbench. Using coefficient-of-variation modelling across technical triplicates, the study counted a clone as expanded if it had at least 8 unique UMIs. The public reads were reprocessed in TCRdb via fastp at Q25 and MiXCR, keeping in-frame beta chains. Each CDR3 protein gets just one entry, which takes the most common genes and DNA from the rows behind it. Clone size and V and J calls follow TCRdb, not the original study. For this sample the table gives tens of thousands of distinct CDR3 sequences, of which around an eighth were detected only once. Roughly 6.8% of the sample comes from the top ten.

Blood bank volunteers in Maryland, USA served as the healthy controls. Unsorted PBMC libraries were generated from 2 million PBMCs stored in RNAlater at -80 °C until RNA extraction. Peripheral blood was subjected to Ficoll-Hypaque density gradient centrifugation to isolate PBMCs, which were then cryopreserved in liquid nitrogen. CDR1 LGHDT and CDR2 YNNKEL were looked up in the germline V gene (reference sequence). The CDR3 contains 14 residues, cysteine and phenylalanine counted. Solely the CDR3 DNA is kept, with 42 bases framed from the first base. V loses 3 bases of germline sequence and J loses 3 bases, and the interval between the two ends is 11 bases. This clonotype has at least ten counts. Its specific antigen is unknown. Within one base of it there is no much larger clone, and no base qualities were kept.

Sequencing was done on a sample of PBMCs. The sequence was collected from a woman in her forties or fifties in good health. This receptor chain uses TRBV3-1 and TRBJ1-1; TRBD1 is a possible D gene, resting on 6 matching bases. The CDR3: CASSHTGLDTEAFF. The bases are TGTGCCAGCAGCCACACAGGGTTGGACACTGAAGCTTTCTTT.